The present entry profiles one T cell receptor beta chain with its context. Germline V gives CDR1 KGHSH, CDR2 LQKENI. The CDR3 loop spans 15 amino acids. V lost 0 bases to trimming and J lost 6 bases, with 15 bases between them. RNA transcripts served as the template for amplifying TCR beta CDR3 regions. An initial round of RT-PCR targeting the TCR CDR3 relied on the HTBI primer set. TCRdb processed the multiplex PCR reads anew with MiXCR; each CDR3 protein has one entry. This table has about 400,000 distinct CDR3 sequences, less than 15% appearing once. These data come from a study of T cells in Graves' hyperthyroidism and ophthalmopathy. About the research overall: Prior to any treatment, at the point of initial diagnosis, peripheral blood was collected.

The clonotype comes from a woman aged 18-29 years with Graves' hyperthyroidism. Material for sequencing was blood. This chain connects TRBV18 to TRBJ2-7; TRBD1 is a possible D gene (6 bases). In DNA, the CDR3 is TGTGCCAGCTCACCACCGGTTTCAGGGGCCGGCGAGCAGTACTTC. Its translation: CASSPPVSGAGEQYF. The variable domain in full, completed from reference TRBV18 and TRBJ2-7, reads NAGVMQNPRHLVRRRGQEARLRCSPMKGHSHVYWYRQLPEEGLKFMVYLQKENIIDESGMPKERFSAEFPKEGPSILRIQQVVRGDSAAYFCASSPPVSGAGEQYFGPGTRLTVT.